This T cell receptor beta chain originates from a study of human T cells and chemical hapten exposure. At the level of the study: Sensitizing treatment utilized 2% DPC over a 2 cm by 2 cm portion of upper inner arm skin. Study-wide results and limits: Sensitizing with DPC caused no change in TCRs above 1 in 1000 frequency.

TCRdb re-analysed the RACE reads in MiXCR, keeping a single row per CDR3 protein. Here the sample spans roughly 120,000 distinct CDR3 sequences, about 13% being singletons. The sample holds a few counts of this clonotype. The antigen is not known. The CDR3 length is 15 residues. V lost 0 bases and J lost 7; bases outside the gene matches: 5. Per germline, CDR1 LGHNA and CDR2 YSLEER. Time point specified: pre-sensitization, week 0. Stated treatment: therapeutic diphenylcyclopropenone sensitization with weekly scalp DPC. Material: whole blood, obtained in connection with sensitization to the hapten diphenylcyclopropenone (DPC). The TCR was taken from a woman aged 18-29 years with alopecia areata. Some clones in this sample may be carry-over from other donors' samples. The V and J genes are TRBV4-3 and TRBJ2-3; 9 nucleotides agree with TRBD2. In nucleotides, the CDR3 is TGCGCCAGCAGCCAAGAATGGCTAGCGGGGTATACGCAGTATTTT. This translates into CASSQEWLAGYTQYF.